The TCR beta chain under discussion was sequenced for a study of cytomegalovirus exposure and HLA in healthy donors (dated by TCRdb to 2015 to 2018). Background for the entire study: According to an earlier analysis of several hundred of the donors, about 179 million T cells yielded 120 million or so unique TCR beta sequences and around 300 Gb of sequence data. The study aimed to test whether signatures of past pathogen exposure could be identified by cataloging public T cell receptors. High-throughput TCR immunosequencing, statistical association of individual TCRs with disease status, and machine learning were combined to predict cytomegalovirus infection status. Using immunosequencing, the study profiled T cell repertoires from around 680 subjects and related those repertoires to cytomegalovirus serostatus. Rather than drawing on any new phenotypic data, the later analysis identified candidate immune exposures from TCR beta sequences and the way those sequences occurred across donors. Because of strong linkage in the cohort, roughly five DR-DQ haplotypes were treated as single units for association and clustering. All discovery cohort repertoires had been generated on a single sequencing platform. In a later genetic analysis, genome-wide SNP genotypes for about 65% of the 666 donors were used, and that subset was treated as a discovery cohort. A later analysis re-analyzed previously published TCR beta repertoires from 600 to 850 donors and added high-resolution HLA genotyping to study TCR occurrence patterns. Across 398 genotyped donors of the cohort, an average of roughly 200,000 unique TCR beta nucleotide sequences per donor were sequenced, and around 20% of those sequences were non-productive. Donor age, sex, ethnicity and CMV serostatus were compiled together with the repertoire data. In addition to the first cohort of several hundred subjects, a separate validation cohort of approximately 130 different subjects was used. Class I and class II HLA loci were covered by the typing at four-digit resolution. Approximately 300 gigabases of sequencing data and 70 million to 100 million unique TCR sequences made up an early release that covered several hundred HLA-typed donors. An earlier analysis of 450 to 750 of the donors used high-throughput TCR beta sequencing to judge whether each TCR beta V gene segment behaved as functional or pseudogenic. Typing coverage differed by locus: A, B, C, DRB1 and DQB1 were typed in about 629-640 donors, DQA1 in approximately 520, DPA1 in some 570, and DPB1 in approximately 450. Of the roughly 400 genotyped donors, 80% to 90% were placed in the genetic ancestry cluster associated with self-reported Caucasian donors.

The cohort comprised some 730 healthy bone marrow donors. Cohort members were all nominally healthy when sampled, although unrecorded immune exposures were likely present. The donor was CMV seropositive and belonged to the group of around 300 seropositive cohort members. A peripheral blood sample was provided by each donor, and peripheral blood mononuclear cells were used for TCR beta sequencing. The Qiagen DNeasy Blood Extraction Kit was used to extract genomic DNA from the blood cell samples. What the authors observed across the whole study: In a later analysis, the rate of TCR association differed among HLA loci, with DRB1 alleles having the most associated TCRs and HLA-C alleles having the fewest. In a later analysis, several top co-occurrence clusters were reported to appear linked to parvovirus B19, influenza, CMV and Epstein-Barr virus. In a later analysis, most CMV-associated TCR beta chains were found to appear HLA-restricted, with HLA associations seemingly driven largely by CMV exposure. Linkage disequilibrium might explain the correlated functional status among segregating V segments, but an unknown experimental factor could not be excluded. When HLA alleles, especially DR and DQ, strongly co-occurred, attributing TCR associations to individual alleles was difficult. A few of the identified cytomegalovirus-associated TCR beta chains were confirmed in vitro to be specific for cytomegalovirus antigens. A cluster of highly shared sequence variants was judged likely to be a technical artifact of the sequencing pipeline. In the study, about 150 TCR beta chains were listed as associated with cytomegalovirus. Because the 87-base-pair reads could not distinguish some IMGT-functional V segments, including TRBV6-2 and TRBV6-3, those segments were excluded. A later analysis associated 17,000 or so TCR beta sequences with specific HLA alleles at a false discovery rate of 0.05. A further reported finding was that TCR beta sequences accurately predicted the HLA-A and HLA-B alleles for most subjects in the first cohort. Compared with equally common non-associated chains, HLA-associated TCR beta chains in a later analysis were more clonally expanded and had lower generation probabilities. Most TCR sequences were observed very rarely across donors, whereas some public TCRs were present in many individuals. A later genetic analysis associated a missense DCLRE1C variant with V-gene and J-gene trimming of TCR beta chains, and an independent cohort replicated the association. A later genetic analysis reported fewer N-insertions in productive TCRs among donors in an Asian-associated ancestry cluster than the roughly 720-donor mean. The cohort was sequenced for TCR beta chains only, and without alpha or paired-chain data the features that could be detected were limited. Roughly uniform sequencing depth across donors was assumed in presence/absence analyses, although this assumption may not hold. In an earlier analysis of about 600 of the donors, most TCR beta V segments appeared in productive rearrangements about 87% or about 30% of the time, broadly matching IMGT annotations. Because counts were too low, about 15 rarely observed V segments, including chromosome 9 orphons, were left out of the earlier analysis of a few hundred of the donors. The authors suggested that the approach could potentially be generalized to other disease states and immunological phenotypes. HLA typing was unavailable for some donors at each locus, so association tests used only the typed subset. CMV serostatus was the only immune exposure information available for the cohort. The classifier was reported to diagnose cytomegalovirus status with high specificity and sensitivity in both the original cohort and the validation cohort.

The library was generated by the immunoSEQ multiplex PCR assay. For the multiplex PCR, a mixture combining 60 forward primers for TCR Vbeta segments and 13 reverse primers for TCR Jbeta segments was used. Amplification of the CDR3 region of rearranged TCR beta genes was performed with a multiplex PCR assay on genomic DNA. On the Illumina HiSeq System, the amplified TCR beta libraries were sequenced as 87-base-pair reads. The paper's processing steps were these. In a later analysis, 80 million or so unique TCR beta chains were counted across the 500 to 850 repertoires, and roughly 9.9 million of these chains were shared by at least two donors. A nearest-neighbor algorithm error-corrected the raw reads and collapsed the reads into unique sequences, merging closely related sequences to remove PCR and sequencing errors. CDR3 sequences were aligned to IMGT reference sequences to assign V, D and J gene segments. For a sequence to be retained, a match of at least six nucleotides to both a V gene segment and a J gene segment was required. Rearrangements were called productive when the CDR3 lacked stop codons and stayed in frame with V and J; all others were non-productive. Following IMGT convention, CDR3 was defined as the stretch from the second conserved V-encoded cysteine up to the conserved J-encoded phenylalanine. In an earlier analysis of more than 550 of the donors, sequences lacking an unambiguous match to a single V gene segment were excluded. An earlier analysis of 587 of the donors called V segments functional above 56.7% productive rearrangements and segregating when the between-donor standard deviation exceeded 5%. A statistical classification framework was developed to diagnose cytomegalovirus status using the catalog of TCR beta chain sequences. V and J gene assignment, in a later analysis, came from comparing TCR nucleotide sequences with IMGT/GENE-DB human TR gene sequences. In a later analysis, CDR3 sequences and most-parsimonious VDJ recombination scenarios were assigned using the TCRdist pipeline. In a later analysis, every TCR beta chain was defined by the combination of its CDR3 amino acid sequence and its V-gene family, and reads without a unique V-gene family were dropped. A later analysis removed several hundred highly shared, low-generation-probability nucleotide sequences to deal with suspected cross-contamination and a sequencing artifact. In a later analysis, a clonal expansion index for each public chain was calculated from normalized within-repertoire ranks of inferred template counts. In a later analysis, generation probabilities were computed with a VDJ recombination model fitted to out-of-frame rearrangements, and the resulting probabilities were checked against IGoR. Hypergeometric tests were used in a later analysis to score TCR-TCR, TCR-HLA and TCR-CMV co-occurrence, with a repertoire-size bias correction applied to the TCR pairs. To estimate false discovery rates, a later analysis permuted the HLA or CMV assignments 20 times. In a later analysis, co-occurring TCRs were grouped using DBSCAN, and TCRdist sequence similarity was added for clustering within HLA-allele-positive subsets. For co-occurrence clustering, repertoires with fewer than 30,000 or more than 120,000 public chains were excluded, along with 5 or 6 repertoires with anomalous nucleotide sharing. This immuneACCESS table, as held by TCRdb, lists in-frame sequences with V and J called but not all clones. Of the missing ones, under half trace to an unresolved V gene in checked studies; the others have no known cause. V and J calls and clone size come straight from that table; D and trimming were deduced from the DNA. The sample yields 150,000 or so clones; 75% to 90% were counted once. 4.1% of the sample belongs to the ten largest clones.

Here V drops 5 bases and J drops 3 bases, and the junction holds 7 bases not matched to any gene. Spanning cysteine to phenylalanine, the CDR3 consists of 15 amino acids. Just CDR3 DNA is preserved here, 45 bases in frame from base 1. According to the germline V gene, CDR1 reads SGHVS and CDR2 reads FQNEAQ. This clone appeared once. The antigen it binds to is not known. There are no base qualities to consult, and no much larger clone falls within one base. This chain joins TRBV7-8 to TRBJ1-1; 9 central bases correspond to TRBD1. The origin of this receptor is a man between 45 and 60 years old in good health and CMV-seropositive. Sequencing was performed on PBMCs. The CDR3: CASSPRWDRDTEAFF. The DNA is TGTGCCAGCAGCCCCCGATGGGACAGGGACACTGAAGCTTTCTTT.